A selection of T cell receptor beta chains follows, all from one sample in a study of T cells in localized non-small cell lung cancer. The data were produced by immunoSEQ multiplex PCR, yet TCRdb's version contains in-frame clones alone and is incomplete. The sample includes tens of thousands of clones, about 90% of them seen just once. The sample in question was peripheral blood, obtained before any cancer treatment. The receptors were sampled from a man aged 40-75 years with stage I squamous cell lung carcinoma. CDR3s include the opening cysteine and the closing phenylalanine or tryptophan. Fields, in order: CDR3 length, J gene, clone size, V gene, D gene, CDR3 protein, CDR3 DNA. D genes are given only for firm matches. Part of the rows lack a size; the others show once, few, many or a class for expanded clones.

15,TRBJ2-1,.,TRBV19,.,CASSIDGGRGNEQFF,TGTGCCAGTAGTATAGATGGGGGGAGGGGGAATGAGCAGTTCTTC
13,TRBJ2-7,.,TRBV30,TRBD2,CALLAGAGYEQYF,TGTGCGTTACTAGCGGGAGCTGGCTACGAGCAGTACTTC
13,TRBJ2-7,.,TRBV9,TRBD2,CASSDGLAGEQYF,TGTGCCAGCAGCGACGGACTAGCGGGTGAGCAGTACTTC
14,TRBJ2-2,.,TRBV9,.,CASSLGLNTGELFF,TGTGCCAGCAGCCTCGGGCTGAACACCGGGGAGCTGTTTTTT
13,TRBJ2-7,.,TRBV11-2,.,CASSLDVIGEQYF,TGTGCCAGCAGTTTAGACGTGATTGGCGAGCAGTACTTC
15,TRBJ2-1,.,TRBV5-4,TRBD2,CASSSGTSGTNEQFF,TGTGCCAGCAGCTCGGGGACTAGCGGGACGAATGAGCAGTTCTTC
17,TRBJ2-7,once,TRBV25-1,TRBD2,CASSESFGIAGVAEQYF,TGTGCCAGCAGTGAATCTTTTGGTATAGCGGGAGTTGCCGAGCAGTACTTC
15,TRBJ2-7,.,TRBV6-1,.,CASRKQRTPSYEQYF,TGTGCCAGCAGGAAACAACGGACACCCTCCTACGAGCAGTACTTC
13,TRBJ1-1,.,TRBV19,.,CASSKQVNTEAFF,TGTGCCAGTAGTAAGCAGGTGAACACTGAAGCTTTCTTT
13,TRBJ1-4,.,TRBV4-3,.,CASSRLTNEKLFF,TGCGCCAGCAGCCGACTCACTAATGAAAAACTGTTTTTT
14,TRBJ2-5,.,TRBV7-2,TRBD2,CASSSSGSGKTQYF,TGTGCCAGCAGCTCTAGCGGGAGTGGGAAGACCCAGTACTTC
13,TRBJ2-3,.,TRBV29-1,.,CSVEQGSTDTQYF,TGCAGCGTTGAACAGGGAAGCACAGATACGCAGTATTTT
14,TRBJ2-7,.,TRBV5-1,.,CASSLEEGYYEQYF,TGCGCCAGCAGCTTGGAAGAGGGGTACTACGAGCAGTACTTC
17,TRBJ2-3,.,TRBV5-1,.,CASSPGVALLSTDTQYF,TGCGCCAGCAGCCCGGGGGTAGCCCTATTGAGCACAGATACGCAGTATTTT
12,TRBJ2-3,.,TRBV9,.,CASSVVEDTQYF,TGTGCCAGCAGCGTAGTAGAGGATACGCAGTATTTT
14,TRBJ1-2,.,TRBV29-1,TRBD1,CSVEDHRGLDGYTF,TGCAGCGTTGAAGATCACAGGGGGCTCGATGGCTACACCTTC
16,TRBJ1-4,.,TRBV19,TRBD1,CASSERTGATNEKLFF,TGTGCCAGTAGTGAGAGGACAGGTGCAACTAATGAAAAACTGTTTTTT
14,TRBJ2-1,.,TRBV4-1,.,CASSQGETYNEQFF,TGCGCCAGCAGCCAAGGAGAGACGTACAATGAGCAGTTCTTC
15,TRBJ2-1,few,TRBV4-1,TRBD2,CASSQDSSGYNEQFF,TGCGCCAGCAGCCAAGATTCTAGCGGCTACAATGAGCAGTTCTTC
16,TRBJ2-1,few,TRBV5-1,TRBD1,CASSFQGQGDPNEQFF,TGCGCCAGCAGCTTCCAAGGACAGGGGGATCCCAATGAGCAGTTCTTC
11,TRBJ2-1,.,TRBV6-5,.,CASSHRNEQFF,TGTGCCAGCAGCCACCGCAATGAGCAGTTCTTC
15,TRBJ2-6,.,TRBV6-5,.,CASSYVATGANVLTF,TGTGCCAGCAGTTACGTTGCAACTGGGGCCAACGTCCTGACTTTC
16,TRBJ1-1,.,TRBV9,.,CASSADPLGSRSEAFF,TGTGCCAGCAGCGCCGACCCCCTGGGGAGTCGGTCTGAAGCTTTCTTT
14,TRBJ2-7,.,TRBV10-3,TRBD1,CAISASRDRYEQYF,TGTGCCATCAGCGCTTCCCGGGACAGGTACGAGCAGTACTTC
15,TRBJ2-1,.,TRBV6-5,TRBD2,CASSRTSGITSEQFF,TGTGCCAGCAGTCGGACTAGCGGGATTACCAGTGAGCAGTTCTTC
16,TRBJ2-1,.,TRBV10-1,TRBD2,CASSEDGGSSYNEQFF,TGCGCCAGCAGTGAAGACGGGGGGAGCTCCTACAATGAGCAGTTCTTC
14,TRBJ1-1,.,TRBV10-3,.,CATHQTGNQVEAFF,TGTGCCACCCACCAAACCGGAAATCAGGTTGAAGCTTTCTTT
16,TRBJ2-1,.,TRBV4-3,TRBD2,CASSDPSGRAANEQFF,TGCGCCAGCAGCGATCCTAGCGGGAGGGCCGCCAATGAGCAGTTCTTC
13,TRBJ1-5,.,TRBV5-4,.,CASSYGLGQPQHF,TGTGCCAGCAGTTATGGATTGGGTCAGCCCCAGCATTTT
13,TRBJ2-5,.,TRBV2,TRBD1,CASSTGGEETQYF,TGTGCCAGCAGTACAGGGGGCGAGGAGACCCAGTACTTC
15,TRBJ2-1,once,TRBV2,TRBD2,CASSRMSGRFDEQFF,TGTGCCAGCAGTAGAATGAGCGGGAGATTCGATGAGCAGTTCTTC
16,TRBJ2-5,.,TRBV7-2,TRBD2,CASSPPRTSGQETQYF,TGTGCCAGCAGCCCTCCACGGACTAGCGGCCAAGAGACCCAGTACTTC
16,TRBJ2-2,.,TRBV2,.,CASSLESGQLTGELFF,TGTGCCAGCAGCCTCGAGTCAGGGCAGTTAACCGGGGAGCTGTTTTTT
16,TRBJ2-5,.,TRBV7-3,TRBD2,CASSLNGGRVQETQYF,TGTGCCAGCAGCCTCAATGGTGGGAGGGTCCAAGAGACCCAGTACTTC
15,TRBJ2-1,.,TRBV19,.,CASRGRRNTYNEQFF,TGTGCCAGTCGCGGAAGGCGGAACACCTACAATGAGCAGTTCTTC
14,TRBJ2-6,.,TRBV7-9,.,CASSFGTGANVLTF,TGTGCCAGCAGCTTCGGGACTGGGGCCAACGTCCTGACTTTC
14,TRBJ1-2,.,TRBV7-9,.,CASSLGREIGGYTF,TGTGCCAGCAGCTTGGGCAGGGAAATTGGTGGCTACACCTTC
15,TRBJ2-1,.,TRBV9,.,CASSVDPGGFNEQFF,TGTGCCAGCAGCGTAGACCCAGGTGGTTTCAATGAGCAGTTCTTC
17,TRBJ1-2,.,TRBV6-4,TRBD1,CASSPSAGQGANYGYTF,TGTGCCAGCAGTCCATCCGCGGGACAGGGGGCGAACTATGGCTACACCTTC
15,TRBJ2-3,.,TRBV5-6,TRBD2,CASSLRLAGEDTQYF,TGTGCCAGCAGCCTTCGACTAGCGGGAGAAGATACGCAGTATTTT
14,TRBJ2-7,.,TRBV10-3,.,CAISGSGKTYEQYF,TGTGCCATCAGTGGATCGGGCAAAACCTACGAGCAGTACTTC
13,TRBJ1-1,.,TRBV7-9,.,CASSFGQHVEAFF,TGTGCCAGCAGCTTCGGCCAGCATGTTGAAGCTTTCTTT
16,TRBJ2-2,.,TRBV11-3,.,CASSFGLGRNTGELFF,TGTGCCAGCAGCTTTGGGCTGGGTCGGAACACCGGGGAGCTGTTTTTT
18,TRBJ2-5,.,TRBV7-2,TRBD2,CASSIVPGLAGVQETQYF,TGTGCCAGCAGCATCGTTCCGGGACTAGCGGGAGTTCAGGAGACCCAGTACTTC
11,TRBJ1-2,.,TRBV20-1,TRBD1,CSATTGTGYTF,TGCAGTGCTACGACAGGGACTGGCTACACCTTC
14,TRBJ1-5,.,TRBV28,.,CASVGHYSNQPQHF,TGTGCCAGCGTTGGACACTATAGCAATCAGCCCCAGCATTTT
15,TRBJ1-1,.,TRBV29-1,.,CSVERLALMNTEAFF,TGCAGCGTTGAAAGGCTAGCACTGATGAACACTGAAGCTTTCTTT
14,TRBJ1-1,.,TRBV29-1,TRBD1,CSVRWPGGRTEAFF,TGCAGCGTCCGGTGGCCAGGGGGCCGGACTGAAGCTTTCTTT
13,TRBJ1-5,.,TRBV29-1,.,CSVALDSNQPQHF,TGCAGCGTTGCCCTGGATAGCAATCAGCCCCAGCATTTT
13,TRBJ1-5,.,TRBV28,.,CASSFSFNQPQHF,TGTGCCAGCAGTTTCTCCTTCAATCAGCCCCAGCATTTT
10,TRBJ1-1,few,TRBV20-1,.,CTPVDTEAFF,TGCACTCCGGTGGACACTGAAGCTTTCTTT
13,TRBJ2-1,.,TRBV7-2,.,CASSLGAYNEQFF,TGTGCCAGCAGCCTAGGGGCCTACAATGAGCAGTTCTTC
12,TRBJ2-5,.,TRBV29-1,.,CSVERGQETQYF,TGCAGCGTTGAAAGAGGTCAAGAGACCCAGTACTTC
16,TRBJ2-4,.,TRBV28,TRBD2,CASSRPGEGAKNIQYF,TGTGCCAGCAGTCGCCCGGGGGAGGGAGCCAAAAACATTCAGTACTTC
14,TRBJ2-1,.,TRBV11-3,.,CASSFISDHNEQFF,TGTGCCAGCAGCTTTATTTCGGATCACAATGAGCAGTTCTTC
18,TRBJ2-3,.,TRBV6-4,TRBD1,CASKLANRDRGGTDTQYF,TGTGCCAGTAAATTGGCGAACCGGGACAGGGGGGGCACAGATACGCAGTATTTT
17,TRBJ2-1,.,TRBV9,.,CASSVITSDSSYNEQFF,TGTGCCAGCAGCGTAATAACCAGCGATAGCTCCTACAATGAGCAGTTCTTC